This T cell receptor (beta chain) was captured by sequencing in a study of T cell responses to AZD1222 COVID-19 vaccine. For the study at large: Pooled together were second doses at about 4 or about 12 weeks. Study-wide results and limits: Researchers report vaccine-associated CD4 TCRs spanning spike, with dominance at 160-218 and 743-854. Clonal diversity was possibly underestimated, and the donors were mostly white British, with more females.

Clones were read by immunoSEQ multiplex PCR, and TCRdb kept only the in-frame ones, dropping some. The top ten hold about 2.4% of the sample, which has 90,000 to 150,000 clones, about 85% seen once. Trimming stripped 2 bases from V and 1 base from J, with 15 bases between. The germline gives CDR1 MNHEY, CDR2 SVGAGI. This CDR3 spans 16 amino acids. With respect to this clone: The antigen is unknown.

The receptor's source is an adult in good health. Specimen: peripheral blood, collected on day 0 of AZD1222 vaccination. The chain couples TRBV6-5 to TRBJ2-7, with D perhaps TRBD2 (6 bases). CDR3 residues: CASSYGTLVSSYEQYF. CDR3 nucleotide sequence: TGTGCCAGCAGTTACGGGACTCTAGTCAGTTCCTACGAGCAGTACTTC.